The subject of this entry is one T cell receptor (beta chain). The source of the sample is a study of blood T cell repertoires in COVID-19. Germline assignment: CDR1 SGHTA and CDR2 FQGNSA. This CDR3 comprises 15 residues. Trimming stripped 1 base from V and 6 bases from J, with 13 bases between. Sequencing used immunoSEQ multiplex PCR; TCRdb keeps in-frame clones, though not all of them. The sample shows tens of thousands of clones, about nine tenths of them seen only once. Sequenced material: peripheral blood. This sequence originates from a man in his fifties or sixties with active COVID-19. The chain is built from TRBV7-2 and TRBJ2-1; the D gene is possibly TRBD1 (5 bases). As DNA, the CDR3 is TGTGCCAGCAGCTTAGGTCAGGGCCAGGGCAATGAGCAGTTCTTC. Translation: CASSLGQGQGNEQFF.